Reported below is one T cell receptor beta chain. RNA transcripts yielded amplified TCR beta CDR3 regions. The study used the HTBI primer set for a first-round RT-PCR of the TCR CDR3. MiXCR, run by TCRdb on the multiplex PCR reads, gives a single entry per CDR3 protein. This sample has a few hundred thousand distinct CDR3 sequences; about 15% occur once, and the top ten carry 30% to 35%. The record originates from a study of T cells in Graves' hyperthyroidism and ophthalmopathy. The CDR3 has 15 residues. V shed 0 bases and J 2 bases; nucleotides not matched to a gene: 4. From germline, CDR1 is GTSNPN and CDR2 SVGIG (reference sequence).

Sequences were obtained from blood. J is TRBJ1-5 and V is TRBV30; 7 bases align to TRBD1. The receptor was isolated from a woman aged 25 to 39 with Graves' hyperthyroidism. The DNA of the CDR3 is TGTGCCTGGAGTGTACCCGACAGGGGCAATCAGCCCCAGCATTTT. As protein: CAWSVPDRGNQPQHF.